A selection of T cell receptor beta chains follows, all from one sample in a study of blood T cell repertoires in COVID-19. The table came from immunoSEQ multiplex PCR; TCRdb's copy has only in-frame clones and leaves some out. The sample yields under 70,000 clones, approximately 90% seen once. The sequenced sample consisted of PBMCs or T cells enriched from blood (not recorded which). The receptors shown here come from a woman aged 40 to 50 who had recovered from COVID-19. CDR3s include the opening cysteine and the closing phenylalanine or tryptophan. A clone size is listed for some rows: how often the clone was seen (once, few, many), or a class if it is expanded.

V	size	CDR3
TRBV5-1	.	CASSRQGIGSGEKLFF
TRBV6-4	.	CASSDSSGGNTGELFF
TRBV27	.	CASSLSILDRANYGYTF
TRBV6-1	.	CASSEVGEVSVREQFF
TRBV11-3	once	CASSPQRGNTEAFF
TRBV7-9	.	CASSPTYTEAFF
TRBV6-5	.	CASSYASGALNEQFF
TRBV10-1	.	CASSESTGVPEKLFF
TRBV29-1	.	CSVEVGLGPQHF
TRBV4-1	.	CASSHTRTGTINSPLHF
TRBV5-1	.	CASSQTGYGEKLFF
TRBV11-2	.	CASSSLKGQGAIYEQYF
TRBV4-1	.	CASRQGLAGGNSYNEQFF
TRBV7-6	.	CASSLGVDNSPLHF
TRBV7-2	.	CASSLGDRDHEKLFF
TRBV7-2	.	CASSRGGGFSYEQYF
TRBV5-1	few	CASSPGATSGGKYNEQFF
TRBV24-1	.	CATSDKANTGLSYNEQFF
TRBV2	.	CASSEDFTDTQYF
TRBV5-1	.	CASSIGTGRETQYF
TRBV7-9	.	CASRLTGNTEAFF
TRBV11-2	.	CASSSGTGNAYEQYF
TRBV11-2	.	CASSLDRVNEKLFF
TRBV18	once	CASSPRGRDRNQPQHF
TRBV18	.	CASSPPRSRDTEAFF
TRBV15	once	CATSRDRLTGGEQYF
TRBV2	.	CASNELEAFF
TRBV9	once	CASSKGTAEAFF
TRBV7-9	few	CASSLATDRGQRNIQYF
TRBV3-1/TRBV3-2	.	CASSHDRGLNEQYF